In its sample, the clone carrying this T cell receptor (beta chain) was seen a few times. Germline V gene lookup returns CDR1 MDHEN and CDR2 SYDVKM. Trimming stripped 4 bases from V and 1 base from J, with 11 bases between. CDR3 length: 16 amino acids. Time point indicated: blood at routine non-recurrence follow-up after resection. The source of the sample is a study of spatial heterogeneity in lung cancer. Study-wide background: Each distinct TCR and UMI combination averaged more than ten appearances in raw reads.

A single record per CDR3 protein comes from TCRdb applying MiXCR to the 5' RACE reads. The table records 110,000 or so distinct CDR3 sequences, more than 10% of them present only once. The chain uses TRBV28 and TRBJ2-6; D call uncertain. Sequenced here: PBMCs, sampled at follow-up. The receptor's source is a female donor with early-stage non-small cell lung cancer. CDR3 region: CASSSPPFSGANVLTF. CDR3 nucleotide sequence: TGTGCCAGCAGTTCACCCCCCTTTTCTGGGGCCAACGTCCTGACTTTC.